Below, 15 T cell receptor beta chains from the same sample are listed, as sequenced in a study of blood T cell repertoires in COVID-19. Some clones are missing from TCRdb's copy, which holds only in-frame ones; the method was immunoSEQ multiplex PCR. The sample lists approximately 230,000 clones, 88% occurring once. Sequenced input: peripheral blood. The receptors were sampled from a man aged 80 or over with acute or convalescent COVID-19.

This clone was counted only a few times. This chain connects TRBV9 to TRBJ1-5; D perhaps matches TRBD1 (6 bases). Trimming removed 3 bases from V and 6 bases from J, with 10 bases in between. Per germline, CDR1 SGDLS and CDR2 YYNGEE. The CDR3 consists of 13 residues. The CDR3 protein is CASSEGVGQPQHF. DNA for the CDR3: TGTGCCAGCAGCGAGGGGGTTGGTCAGCCCCAGCATTTT. Combining the CDR3 with reference TRBV9 and TRBJ1-5 gives the whole variable domain DSGVTQTPKHLITATGQRVTLRCSPRSGDLSVYWYQQSLDQGLQFLIQYYNGEERAKGNILERFSAQQFPDLHSELNLSSLELGDSALYFCASSEGVGQPQHFGDGTRLSIL.

This chain connects TRBV27 to TRBJ2-7, with D perhaps TRBD1 (6 bases). Trimming removed 2 bases at V and 0 bases at J, with 8 bases between. This CDR3 comprises 14 residues. CDR1 is MNHEY and CDR2 is SMNVEV in the germline V gene (reference sequence). The CDR3 region is CASSLGQSSYEQYF. CDR3 coding DNA: TGTGCCAGCAGTTTAGGACAGAGCTCCTACGAGCAGTACTTC.

This chain joins TRBV5-6 and TRBJ2-2; D is unclear. The V end was cut by 0 bases, the J end by 4 bases, with 10 bases between. CDR1 SGHDT and CDR2 YYEEEE come from the germline V gene. The CDR3 spans 15 residues. The CDR3 DNA follows: TGTGCCAGCAGCTTGGATGGTGTCGGCACCGGGGAGCTGTTTTTT. Its translation: CASSLDGVGTGELFF.

This clone was observed a few times. The chain couples TRBV6-5 to TRBJ2-1; D is unresolved. CDR3 length: 11 amino acids. The germline V and J ends were trimmed by 6 bases and 3 bases, with 3 bases remaining between them. The germline V gene has CDR1 MNHEY and CDR2 SVGAGI. The CDR3 nucleotides read TGTGCCAGCAGCATCTACAATGAGCAGTTCTTC. This encodes CASSIYNEQFF.

This clone was recorded once. The J gene is TRBJ1-6, the V gene TRBV27, with 11 positions matching TRBD1. CDR1 and CDR2 from the germline V gene are MNHEY and SMNVEV (reference sequence). This CDR3 comprises 16 residues. With V trimmed by 6 bases and J by 7 bases, 8 bases remained unmatched. The CDR3 region has the DNA TGTGCCAGCAGGAGGGGACAGGGGGGTAACAATTCACCCCTCCACTTT. Translated, it gives CASRRGQGGNNSPLHF.

The chain links TRBV29-1 to TRBJ2-7, with D possibly matching TRBD2 (5 bases). Germline V gene data show CDR1 as SQVTM and CDR2 as ANQGSEA. V was shortened by 3 bases and J by 0 bases, with 12 bases between the two germline ends. The CDR3 runs to 14 residues. The chain's CDR3 is CSVDQSGSSYEQYF. CDR3 DNA: TGCAGCGTTGATCAATCGGGGAGCTCCTACGAGCAGTACTTC.

The rearrangement uses TRBV4-3 and TRBJ2-7, with D tentatively TRBD2 (5 bases). Germline CDR1 is LGHNA and CDR2 is YSLEER. The V and J ends lost 0 bases and 3 bases respectively, with 18 bases between them. The CDR3 totals 17 residues. CDR3 sequence reads: CASSQDSWETRYYEQYF. The CDR3 DNA reads TGCGCCAGCAGCCAAGATTCCTGGGAGACTCGCTACTACGAGCAGTACTTC.

The J gene is TRBJ2-1, the V gene TRBV18, with 8 bases lining up with TRBD1. The J segment lost 6 bases and the V segment lost 3 bases, leaving 7 bases of the junction unmatched. CDR1 is KGHSH, CDR2 LQKENI, per germline. The CDR3 is made up of 15 amino acids. The CDR3: CASSPADREANEQFF. The CDR3 DNA is TGTGCCAGCTCACCCGCGGACAGGGAGGCCAATGAGCAGTTCTTC.

The rearrangement joins TRBV6-1 to TRBJ2-3, with TRBD2 matching 10 bases. The CDR3 is made up of 15 amino acids. Looked up from germline, CDR1 is MNHNS and CDR2 is SASEGT. Trimming at V came to 2 bases and at J to 4 bases, leaving 3 bases not matched to a gene. Written as DNA, the CDR3 is TGTGCCAGCAGTGAAACGCTAGCGGGAGCAGATACGCAGTATTTT. Translation: CASSETLAGADTQYF.

This clone appeared once. The V gene is TRBV4-3, the J gene TRBJ2-3; 10 nucleotides agree with TRBD2. V trimming: 1 base; J trimming: 2 bases; junction bases outside the gene matches: 9. The germline gives CDR1 LGHNA, CDR2 YSLEER. The length of the CDR3 is 18 residues. The CDR3 loop is CASSQAFASGGPTDTQYF. CDR3 bases: TGCGCCAGCAGCCAAGCTTTCGCTAGCGGGGGACCCACAGATACGCAGTATTTT.

This chain joins TRBV19 and TRBJ2-2; a possible D gene is TRBD1 (6 bases). The CDR3 extends over 14 amino acids. Germline V lookup: CDR1 LNHDA, CDR2 SQIVND (reference sequence). Trimming stripped 7 bases from V and 1 base from J, with 10 bases between. The CDR3 protein is CASMNRVNTGELFF. CDR3 nucleotide sequence: TGTGCCAGTATGAACAGGGTGAACACCGGGGAGCTGTTTTTT. The whole variable domain, remainder taken from reference TRBV19 and TRBJ2-2, is DGGITQSPKYLFRKEGQNVTLSCEQNLNHDAMYWYRQDPGQGLRLIYYSQIVNDFQKGDIAEGYSVSREKKESFPLTVTSAQKNPTAFYLCASMNRVNTGELFFGEGSRLTVL.

This rearrangement joins TRBV6-2 or TRBV6-3 to TRBJ1-6; possibly TRBD1 for D (6 bases). Germline CDR1 MNHEY, CDR2 SVGEGT. Trimming stripped 6 bases from V and 10 bases from J, with 16 bases between. This CDR3 has 14 residues. The CDR3, as DNA: TGTGCCAGCAGCTTCGGCAGGGGAAACTCACCCCTCCACTTT. This codes for CASSFGRGNSPLHF.

J is TRBJ2-1 and V is TRBV28, with TRBD2 identical over 8 bases. V lost 5 bases and J lost 1; bases outside the gene matches: 4. There are 15 residues in the CDR3. CDR1 is MDHEN, CDR2 SYDVKM, per germline. CDR3 DNA: TGTGCCAGCAGTACTAGCGGAGCTTCCTACAATGAGCAGTTCTTC. Protein product: CASSTSGASYNEQFF.

The J gene is TRBJ1-2, the V gene TRBV7-9, with 8 bases aligning to TRBD1. Unmatched junction bases numbered 9, after V lost 11 bases and J lost 4 bases. The CDR3 has 13 residues. From germline, CDR1 is SEHNR and CDR2 FQNEAQ (reference sequence). Written as DNA, the CDR3 is TGTGCCGGGAACCAGGGGGCTGGCTATGGCTACACCTTC. Its translation is CAGNQGAGYGYTF.

The chain employs TRBV29-1 and TRBJ1-6, with TRBD1 matching 11 bases. The CDR3 extends over 13 amino acids. J lost 10 bases, V lost 6 bases, and 5 bases had no gene match. Per germline, CDR1 SQVTM and CDR2 ANQGSEA. The CDR3 sequence is CSVGTGGDSPLHF. CDR3 DNA: TGCAGCGTAGGGACAGGGGGAGACTCACCCCTCCACTTT.